Shown below are 18 T cell receptor beta chains from a single sample sequenced in a study of shared T cell receptors in the human thymus. Method: immunoSEQ multiplex PCR; TCRdb's copy keeps in-frame clones and lacks some. The sample includes about 400,000 clones, approximately 95% of them seen just once. Sequenced sample: thymocytes. These TCRs come from a human donor.

This chain connects TRBV27 to TRBJ2-1; D perhaps matches TRBD2 (6 bases). Germline values: CDR1 MNHEY, CDR2 SMNVEV (reference sequence). The CDR3 extends over 20 amino acids. Trimming shortened V by 2 bases and J by 0 bases, and 23 bases separated the two germline ends. The CDR3 region is CASSLVSFGTGLHSYNEQFF. The CDR3 DNA reads TGTGCCAGCAGTTTAGTTTCATTTGGTACGGGACTGCACTCCTACAATGAGCAGTTCTTC.

As regards this clone: The same CDR3 can be traced to other DNA sequences in this sample. This sequence joins TRBV9 and TRBJ2-3; D ambiguous. V was shortened by 2 bases and J by 0 bases, with 7 bases between the two germline ends. The CDR3 consists of 14 residues. Germline-derived CDR1 and CDR2 are SGDLS and YYNGEE. The CDR3 region is CASSVGGSTDTQYF. The CDR3 DNA follows: TGTGCCAGCAGCGTGGGCGGTAGCACAGATACGCAGTATTTT.

The J gene is TRBJ1-3, the V gene TRBV6-6; no definite D call. Germline CDR1 is MNHNY and CDR2 is SVGAGI (reference sequence). With 6 bases removed from V and 0 bases from J, the gap between germline ends came to 12 bases. The CDR3 has 15 amino acids. CDR3 protein: CASRGRNCSGNTIYF. CDR3 bases: TGTGCCAGCAGGGGCCGGAATTGCTCTGGAAACACCATATATTTT.

J is TRBJ2-7 and V is TRBV5-5, with 11 bases that match TRBD1. Trimming took 4 bases from V and 2 from J; bases not matched to a gene: 20. The V gene's germline CDR1 is SGHKS and CDR2 YYEKEE (reference sequence). The CDR3 extends over 20 amino acids. CDR3 sequence: CASSPSLVGPGGQGAYEQYF. As DNA, the CDR3 is TGTGCCAGCAGCCCATCTCTAGTTGGACCTGGGGGACAGGGGGCCTACGAGCAGTACTTC.

The chain is built from TRBV9 and TRBJ2-2; 7 bases map to TRBD2. Germline CDR1 is SGDLS and CDR2 is YYNGEE. V was clipped by 0 bases and J by 0 bases; unmatched bases: 2. This CDR3 comprises 16 residues. Here the CDR3 reads CASSVGLAANTGELFF. As DNA, the CDR3 is TGTGCCAGCAGCGTAGGTCTAGCGGCGAACACCGGGGAGCTGTTTTTT. The full variable domain, in which reference TRBV9 and TRBJ2-2 provide the parts outside the CDR3, is DSGVTQTPKHLITATGQRVTLRCSPRSGDLSVYWYQQSLDQGLQFLIQYYNGEERAKGNILERFSAQQFPDLHSELNLSSLELGDSALYFCASSVGLAANTGELFFGEGSRLTVL.

This clone was recorded once. The V and J genes are TRBV5-5 and TRBJ2-7, with a possible D match to TRBD2 (6 bases). V was cut by 2 bases and J by 7 bases, with 10 bases left in between. Germline V gene lookup returns CDR1 SGHKS and CDR2 YYEKEE (reference sequence). The CDR3 has 12 residues. CDR3 sequence (DNA): TGTGCCAGCAGCTTCGGGGCGGGGGAGCAGTACTTC. It yields the protein CASSFGAGEQYF.

J is TRBJ2-7 and V is TRBV7-6; 10 bases line up with TRBD1. Germline values: CDR1 SGHVS, CDR2 FNYEAQ. V trimming: 5 bases; J trimming: 3 bases; junction bases outside the gene matches: 7. This CDR3 has 15 amino acids. The CDR3 DNA follows: TGTGCCAGCAGCCCAGGACAGGGGGAATACTACGAGCAGTACTTC. Its protein product is CASSPGQGEYYEQYF.

This sequence joins TRBV7-2 and TRBJ2-7, with D perhaps matching TRBD2 (6 bases). Germline CDR1 SGHTA, CDR2 FQGNSA. CDR3 size: 12 residues. The ends were cut back, 2 bases at V and 6 bases at J, with 8 bases in the middle. CDR3 sequence (DNA): TGTGCCAGCAGCTTATGGGGAGGCGAGCAGTACTTC. Its protein product is CASSLWGGEQYF.

The rearrangement uses TRBV5-8 and TRBJ2-4; D is undetermined. The CDR3 runs 16 residues. V lost 10 bases to trimming and J lost 0 bases, with 20 bases between them. In germline, CDR1 is SGHTS, CDR2 YDEGEE. CDR3: CASRAQASLAKNIQYF. The CDR3 DNA is TGTGCCTCAAGGGCCCAGGCTAGTCTAGCCAAAAACATTCAGTACTTC.

The chain has TRBV10-1 and TRBJ1-1; no clear D gene. V was clipped by 0 bases and J by 8 bases, with 16 bases between them. CDR3 length equals 15 residues. Germline CDR1 is WNHNN and CDR2 is SYGVQD (reference sequence). CDR3 in amino acids: CASSESGLGFGEAFF. For the CDR3, the DNA is TGCGCCAGCAGTGAGTCTGGTTTGGGGTTCGGGGAAGCTTTCTTT.

V is TRBV7-2 and J is TRBJ2-1; 8 bases are a match to TRBD2. The length of the CDR3 is 16 residues. Germline V lookup: CDR1 SGHTA, CDR2 FQGNSA. The V segment lost 3 bases and the J segment 3 bases; nucleotides outside the gene matches: 7. In DNA form, the CDR3 reads TGTGCCAGCAGCTTGGGTCGCGGGGGGAGCTACAATGAGCAGTTCTTC. Encoded protein: CASSLGRGGSYNEQFF.

The gene calls are TRBV15 and TRBJ1-6, with D possibly being TRBD1 (5 bases). V dropped 0 bases and J dropped 8 bases, with 11 bases sitting between them. CDR1 is LNHNV and CDR2 is YYDKDF in the germline V gene (reference sequence). This CDR3 is 15 amino acids long. CDR3 coding DNA: TGTGCCACCAGCAGAGACGGGGCCAAGTATTCACCCCTCCACTTT. It yields the protein CATSRDGAKYSPLHF.

The chain is built from TRBV6-1 and TRBJ1-3; tentatively, D is TRBD1 (5 bases). The V gene lost 4 bases and the J gene lost 6 bases, with 25 bases spanning the gap. CDR1 MNHNS and CDR2 SASEGT come from the germline V gene. CDR3 length: 18 amino acids. CDR3 loop: CASSGPRAPHLGTNTIYF. CDR3 in DNA: TGTGCCAGCAGTGGGCCTAGGGCGCCTCACCTCGGGACAAACACCATATATTTT.

This rearrangement joins TRBV7-2 to TRBJ2-2, with TRBD1 matching 10 bases. Looked up from germline, CDR1 is SGHTA and CDR2 is FQGNSA. This CDR3 contains 17 residues. Trimming cost V 5 bases and J 0 bases; bases outside gene matches: 6. The chain's CDR3 is CASSQTGTGANTGELFF. The CDR3 DNA sequence: TGTGCCAGCAGCCAAACCGGGACAGGGGCGAACACCGGGGAGCTGTTTTTT.

This clone was seen only a few times. CDR3 sequence: CASNKGSEQYF. The CDR3 DNA reads TGTGCCAGCAACAAGGGGTCGGAGCAGTACTTC. The rearrangement links TRBV5-4 to TRBJ2-7; a weak D match, TRBD1 (5 bases). This CDR3 has 11 residues. V was trimmed by 6 bases and J by 7 bases, leaving 11 bases between them. The germline V gene encodes CDR1 SGHNT and CDR2 YYREEE (reference sequence).

This sequence joins TRBV28 and TRBJ2-1, with TRBD2 identical over 8 bases. The CDR3 loop spans 17 amino acids. V gave up 3 bases and J gave up 1 base; unmatched junction bases: 8. In germline, CDR1 is MDHEN, CDR2 SYDVKM. The chain's CDR3 is CASSFGKRERSYNEQFF. CDR3 nucleotides: TGTGCCAGCAGTTTCGGGAAGCGGGAGAGATCCTACAATGAGCAGTTCTTC.

V and J are TRBV28 and TRBJ1-1, with D possibly TRBD1 on 5 matching bases. The CDR3 loop spans 17 amino acids. Germline CDR1 reads MDHEN; CDR2 reads SYDVKM. The germline V and J ends were trimmed by 0 bases and 5 bases, with 19 bases remaining between them. This CDR3 reads CASSLCAREGNSTEAFF. The CDR3 DNA is TGTGCCAGCAGTTTATGCGCTAGGGAGGGGAATAGTACTGAAGCTTTCTTT.

This chain uses TRBV19 with TRBJ2-3; TRBD2 might be the D (6 bases). V lost 3 bases and J 5 bases, leaving 18 bases between the germline ends. The CDR3 has 16 amino acids. CDR1 is LNHDA, CDR2 SQIVND, per germline (reference sequence). This CDR3 is CASSMMSSAARDTQYF. Here the CDR3 DNA reads TGTGCCAGTAGTATGATGTCTAGCGCCGCCCGAGATACGCAGTATTTT.